The rows below give T cell receptor beta chains drawn from one sample of a study of post-analysis software for immune sequencing data. TCRdb reprocessed the PCR reads with MiXCR, giving one entry per CDR3 protein. The repertoire holds 600,000 to 750,000 distinct CDR3 sequences, around 60% seen once, with around 11% in the top ten. Specimen: blood. Receptors originate from a girl under 10 years old with multiple sclerosis. Each CDR3 is given with its conserved first and last residue. Fields, in order: V gene, clone size, CDR3 length, D gene, J gene, CDR3 DNA, CDR3 protein. A D gene is named only where the DNA matches it firmly. The size of a clone is reported for some rows only, either as once, few or many, or as a class for expanded clones.

V gene: TRBV12-3/TRBV12-4
clone size: -
CDR3 length: 14
D gene: -
J gene: TRBJ1-2
CDR3 DNA: TGTGCCAGCAGCCAATTAGATACCTCTGGTGGCTACACCTTC
CDR3 protein: CASSQLDTSGGYTF

V gene: TRBV29-1
clone size: -
CDR3 length: 12
D gene: -
J gene: TRBJ2-7
CDR3 DNA: TGCAGCGTTTCTCACGGGGGCTACGAGCAGTACTTC
CDR3 protein: CSVSHGGYEQYF

V gene: TRBV12-3/TRBV12-4
clone size: once
CDR3 length: 12
D gene: -
J gene: TRBJ2-3
CDR3 DNA: TGTGCCAGTTGCTTCGTCACAGATACGCAGTATTTT
CDR3 protein: CASCFVTDTQYF

V gene: TRBV6-5
clone size: -
CDR3 length: 15
D gene: -
J gene: TRBJ2-1
CDR3 DNA: TGTGCCAGCAGTTACTCTCAGGGGTGGAACAATGAGCAGTTCTTC
CDR3 protein: CASSYSQGWNNEQFF

V gene: TRBV20-1
clone size: -
CDR3 length: 11
D gene: -
J gene: TRBJ2-5
CDR3 DNA: TGCAGTGCTAGAATTAGAGAGACCCAGTACTTC
CDR3 protein: CSARIRETQYF

V gene: TRBV27
clone size: -
CDR3 length: 19
D gene: -
J gene: TRBJ2-1
CDR3 DNA: TGTGCCAGCAGTTCAAGGGTGATAGGGGGGGGGCCTCGTTATAATGAGCAGTTCTTC
CDR3 protein: CASSSRVIGGGPRYNEQFF

V gene: TRBV12-3/TRBV12-4
clone size: few
CDR3 length: 14
D gene: -
J gene: TRBJ2-5
CDR3 DNA: TGTGCCAGCACCTCGGGCCCCCTGGAGGAGACCCAGTACTTC
CDR3 protein: CASTSGPLEETQYF

V gene: TRBV2
clone size: few
CDR3 length: 12
D gene: -
J gene: TRBJ2-5
CDR3 DNA: TGTGCCAGCAGTGATGACCAAGAGACCCAGTACTTC
CDR3 protein: CASSDDQETQYF

V gene: TRBV20-1
clone size: -
CDR3 length: 16
D gene: TRBD1
J gene: TRBJ1-4
CDR3 DNA: TGCAGTGCCCTAACCGGGACAGGGGTTGGAGGTGAAAAACTGTTTTTT
CDR3 protein: CSALTGTGVGGEKLFF

V gene: TRBV20-1
clone size: -
CDR3 length: 15
D gene: -
J gene: TRBJ2-1
CDR3 DNA: TGCAGTGCAAAGACCATTCGGGACTCCTACAATGAGCAGTTCTTC
CDR3 protein: CSAKTIRDSYNEQFF

V gene: TRBV5-1
clone size: -
CDR3 length: 13
D gene: -
J gene: TRBJ2-3
CDR3 DNA: TGCGCCAGCAGCTGGGCCGACACAGATACGCAGTATTTT
CDR3 protein: CASSWADTDTQYF

V gene: TRBV29-1
clone size: few
CDR3 length: 15
D gene: -
J gene: TRBJ2-5
CDR3 DNA: TGCAGCGGATCCCCGGGGCCACGGAAGGAAGAGACCCAGTACTTC
CDR3 protein: CSGSPGPRKEETQYF

V gene: TRBV29-1
clone size: -
CDR3 length: 14
D gene: -
J gene: TRBJ2-7
CDR3 DNA: TGCAGCGTTGATGGGCAGGGGCCTCCCTACGAGCAGTACTTC
CDR3 protein: CSVDGQGPPYEQYF

V gene: TRBV6-1
clone size: -
CDR3 length: 13
D gene: -
J gene: TRBJ2-4
CDR3 DNA: TGTGCCAGCAGTGCGGAACTAACAAACATTCAGTACTTC
CDR3 protein: CASSAELTNIQYF

V gene: TRBV20-1
clone size: -
CDR3 length: 16
D gene: -
J gene: TRBJ2-1
CDR3 DNA: TGCAGTGCTAAAGGACTCGCGGTGGCATCCTACAATGAGCAGTTCTTC
CDR3 protein: CSAKGLAVASYNEQFF

V gene: TRBV27
clone size: few
CDR3 length: 15
D gene: -
J gene: TRBJ2-7
CDR3 DNA: TGTGCCAGCAGTTCCCAAACATTATCTCACTACGAGCAGTACTTC
CDR3 protein: CASSSQTLSHYEQYF

V gene: TRBV20-1
clone size: -
CDR3 length: 16
D gene: -
J gene: TRBJ2-1
CDR3 DNA: TGCAGTGCTAGAGTAGGGTGGAGGATCTCCTACAATGAGCAGTTCTTC
CDR3 protein: CSARVGWRISYNEQFF

V gene: TRBV7-6
clone size: -
CDR3 length: 17
D gene: TRBD2
J gene: TRBJ2-1
CDR3 DNA: TGTGCCAGCAGCTTAGTAGTCGGGGGGGTCTCCTACAATGAGCAGTTCTTC
CDR3 protein: CASSLVVGGVSYNEQFF

V gene: TRBV7-9
clone size: -
CDR3 length: 13
D gene: TRBD1
J gene: TRBJ2-7
CDR3 DNA: TGTGCCAGCAGCAGACTACAGGGGCACGAGCAGTACTTC
CDR3 protein: CASSRLQGHEQYF

V gene: TRBV5-1
clone size: few
CDR3 length: 15
D gene: TRBD2
J gene: TRBJ2-1
CDR3 DNA: TGCGCCAGCAGCTTGGGTGGCGGGGGGGCCCATGAGCAGTTCTTC
CDR3 protein: CASSLGGGGAHEQFF

V gene: TRBV7-9
clone size: -
CDR3 length: 15
D gene: -
J gene: TRBJ1-1
CDR3 DNA: TGTGCTCTAAGGCCCAGAATTGACATGAACACTGAAGCTTTCTTT
CDR3 protein: CALRPRIDMNTEAFF

V gene: TRBV12-3/TRBV12-4
clone size: -
CDR3 length: 14
D gene: -
J gene: TRBJ1-1
CDR3 DNA: TGTGCCAGCAGTTTTGCAGGGGCGCGGACTGAAGCTTTCTTT
CDR3 protein: CASSFAGARTEAFF

V gene: TRBV6-5
clone size: few
CDR3 length: 14
D gene: -
J gene: TRBJ2-5
CDR3 DNA: TGTGCCAGCAGGCCCCTTGAGGGTGGAGAGACCCAGTACTTC
CDR3 protein: CASRPLEGGETQYF

V gene: TRBV27
clone size: once
CDR3 length: 18
D gene: TRBD1
J gene: TRBJ1-2
CDR3 DNA: TGTGCCAGCAGTTTAAACCCGACAGGGGCAGTAGCAGGGTATGGCTACACCTTC
CDR3 protein: CASSLNPTGAVAGYGYTF

V gene: TRBV29-1
clone size: -
CDR3 length: 12
D gene: TRBD1
J gene: TRBJ1-2
CDR3 DNA: TGCAGCGGCCGCCGACAGGGCTATGGCTACACCTTC
CDR3 protein: CSGRRQGYGYTF

V gene: TRBV6-2/TRBV6-3
clone size: -
CDR3 length: 14
D gene: -
J gene: TRBJ2-7
CDR3 DNA: TGTGCCAGCAGTTGGGGACCAGGAGGCGACGAGCAGTACTTC
CDR3 protein: CASSWGPGGDEQYF

V gene: TRBV20-1
clone size: -
CDR3 length: 12
D gene: -
J gene: TRBJ1-2
CDR3 DNA: TGCAGTGCTGAGGACAGTGCCTATGGCTACACCTTC
CDR3 protein: CSAEDSAYGYTF

V gene: TRBV12-3/TRBV12-4
clone size: few
CDR3 length: 13
D gene: -
J gene: TRBJ2-7
CDR3 DNA: TGTGCCAGCAGTTTTCGGTCGGTATACGAGCAGTACTTC
CDR3 protein: CASSFRSVYEQYF

V gene: TRBV10-3
clone size: -
CDR3 length: 16
D gene: TRBD2
J gene: TRBJ2-1
CDR3 DNA: TGTGCCATCAGTGATCCGGGACTAGCGGGACGTACTGAGCAGTTCTTC
CDR3 protein: CAISDPGLAGRTEQFF

V gene: TRBV20-1
clone size: -
CDR3 length: 14
D gene: TRBD1
J gene: TRBJ2-7
CDR3 DNA: TGCAGTGCTAGCCAGGGGGTTTCCGCCTACGAGCAGTACTTC
CDR3 protein: CSASQGVSAYEQYF

V gene: TRBV27
clone size: few
CDR3 length: 15
D gene: -
J gene: TRBJ1-2
CDR3 DNA: TGTGCCAGCAGTCCCCATGGACTGACCCCCTATGGCTACACCTTC
CDR3 protein: CASSPHGLTPYGYTF

V gene: TRBV5-1
clone size: -
CDR3 length: 15
D gene: TRBD2
J gene: TRBJ2-1
CDR3 DNA: TGCGCCAGCAGCTCACCGGCGGGAGTCGAAAATGAGCAGTTCTTC
CDR3 protein: CASSSPAGVENEQFF

V gene: TRBV24-1
clone size: -
CDR3 length: 15
D gene: TRBD1
J gene: TRBJ2-5
CDR3 DNA: TGTGCCACCAGTGACACCAGGGGGTCCCAAGAGACCCAGTACTTC
CDR3 protein: CATSDTRGSQETQYF

V gene: TRBV7-6
clone size: once
CDR3 length: 15
D gene: -
J gene: TRBJ1-1
CDR3 DNA: TGTGCCAGCAGCTTAGTAGCGTCAGGTCAAACTGAAGCTTTCTTT
CDR3 protein: CASSLVASGQTEAFF

V gene: TRBV20-1
clone size: few
CDR3 length: 13
D gene: TRBD2
J gene: TRBJ2-3
CDR3 DNA: TGCAGTCAGATAGCGGGAATCGGAGATACGCAGTATTTT
CDR3 protein: CSQIAGIGDTQYF

V gene: TRBV2
clone size: -
CDR3 length: 14
D gene: TRBD2
J gene: TRBJ2-5
CDR3 DNA: TGTGCCAGCAGTGGAGCTAGCGGGAGGGAGACCCAGTACTTC
CDR3 protein: CASSGASGRETQYF

V gene: TRBV20-1
clone size: -
CDR3 length: 14
D gene: -
J gene: TRBJ2-3
CDR3 DNA: TGCAGTGCTAGCGTAGCGGCTAGCACAGATACGCAGTATTTT
CDR3 protein: CSASVAASTDTQYF

V gene: TRBV12-3/TRBV12-4
clone size: -
CDR3 length: 14
D gene: -
J gene: TRBJ1-4
CDR3 DNA: TGTGCCAGCGGGGGGGAAGGGACTAATGAAAAACTGTTTTTT
CDR3 protein: CASGGEGTNEKLFF

V gene: TRBV29-1
clone size: -
CDR3 length: 13
D gene: -
J gene: TRBJ1-2
CDR3 DNA: TGCAACGGGCTCCTGGCCGGGAACTATGGCTACACCTTC
CDR3 protein: CNGLLAGNYGYTF

V gene: TRBV5-1
clone size: -
CDR3 length: 16
D gene: TRBD1
J gene: TRBJ1-1
CDR3 DNA: TGCGCCAGCAGCGGCCGAAGGGACAGGATGAACACTGAAGCTTTCTTT
CDR3 protein: CASSGRRDRMNTEAFF

V gene: TRBV29-1
clone size: -
CDR3 length: 13
D gene: -
J gene: TRBJ2-5
CDR3 DNA: TGCAGCGTAGGTGGAGGGGAAGGAGAGACCCAGTACTTC
CDR3 protein: CSVGGGEGETQYF

V gene: TRBV10-3
clone size: -
CDR3 length: 11
D gene: -
J gene: TRBJ2-1
CDR3 DNA: TGTGCCATCAGTTCTGGCAATGAGCAGTTCTTC
CDR3 protein: CAISSGNEQFF

V gene: TRBV6-1
clone size: -
CDR3 length: 15
D gene: -
J gene: TRBJ2-1
CDR3 DNA: TGTGCCAGCAGTGAAGCGATTTTTTTAGGGTCTGAGCAGTTCTTC
CDR3 protein: CASSEAIFLGSEQFF

V gene: TRBV29-1
clone size: few
CDR3 length: 14
D gene: -
J gene: TRBJ1-2
CDR3 DNA: TGCAGCGTAACGCAGGGAACAGCTAACTATGGCTACACCTTC
CDR3 protein: CSVTQGTANYGYTF

V gene: TRBV6-2/TRBV6-3
clone size: -
CDR3 length: 13
D gene: -
J gene: TRBJ2-1
CDR3 DNA: TGTGCCAGCAGAGGGGTAGGGTACAATGAGCAGTTCTTC
CDR3 protein: CASRGVGYNEQFF

V gene: TRBV7-2
clone size: few
CDR3 length: 13
D gene: -
J gene: TRBJ2-3
CDR3 DNA: TGTGCCAGCCAAGGGGGTGGCACAGATACGCAGTATTTT
CDR3 protein: CASQGGGTDTQYF

V gene: TRBV24-1
clone size: -
CDR3 length: 14
D gene: -
J gene: TRBJ2-5
CDR3 DNA: TGTGCCACCAGTGATTTTCCGGGCCAAGAGACCCAGTACTTC
CDR3 protein: CATSDFPGQETQYF

V gene: TRBV18
clone size: -
CDR3 length: 13
D gene: -
J gene: TRBJ2-7
CDR3 DNA: TGTGCCAGCTCACCCGGGGGTTCGAACGAGCAGTACTTC
CDR3 protein: CASSPGGSNEQYF

V gene: TRBV7-9
clone size: -
CDR3 length: 15
D gene: TRBD1
J gene: TRBJ2-5
CDR3 DNA: TGTGCCAGCAGCTTATCCGACAGGGTCCAAGAGACCCAGTACTTC
CDR3 protein: CASSLSDRVQETQYF

V gene: TRBV4-1
clone size: few
CDR3 length: 15
D gene: -
J gene: TRBJ1-5
CDR3 DNA: TGCGCCAGCTCTTCACCCGGGGCTCGCAATCAGCCCCAGCATTTT
CDR3 protein: CASSSPGARNQPQHF

V gene: TRBV4-1
clone size: -
CDR3 length: 16
D gene: -
J gene: TRBJ1-2
CDR3 DNA: TGCGCCAGCAGCCAAGGGGGGCAGGGCCCTAACTATGGCTACACCTTC
CDR3 protein: CASSQGGQGPNYGYTF

V gene: TRBV29-1
clone size: -
CDR3 length: 12
D gene: -
J gene: TRBJ2-7
CDR3 DNA: TGCAGCGGGACAGCCAACACCTACGAGCAGTACTTC
CDR3 protein: CSGTANTYEQYF

V gene: TRBV7-2
clone size: few
CDR3 length: 13
D gene: -
J gene: TRBJ2-1
CDR3 DNA: TGTGCCAGCAGCTTAGGGGGGGGCCGTGAGCAGTTCTTC
CDR3 protein: CASSLGGGREQFF

V gene: TRBV3-1
clone size: -
CDR3 length: 17
D gene: -
J gene: TRBJ2-1
CDR3 DNA: TGTGCCAGCAGCCACTCCTATAGTGGGATGTTATACAATGAGCAGTTCTTC
CDR3 protein: CASSHSYSGMLYNEQFF